This TCR beta chain was recorded in a study of blood T cell repertoires in COVID-19. Assay: immunoSEQ multiplex PCR; the TCRdb copy retains only in-frame clones and omits some. The sample consists of 300,000 or so clones, just over 85% of them appearing once. Germline V CDR1 and CDR2: LNHNV, YYDKDF (reference sequence). V was shortened by 3 bases and J by 2 bases, with 13 bases between the two germline ends. This CDR3 has 15 amino acids. This chain uses TRBV15 with TRBJ1-2, with D possibly matching TRBD1 (6 bases). The source is a woman aged 18-29 years who had recovered from COVID-19. Specimen: PBMCs or T cells enriched from blood (not recorded which). CDR3 bases: TGTGCCACCAGCAGGAGGGACACGGGGAACTATGGCTACACCTTC. As protein: CATSRRDTGNYGYTF.